This entry lists 12 T cell receptor beta chains sequenced from one sample in a study of blood T cells in healthy people across ages. A sample-barcoded 5' primer and a J-beta primer mix were used in a second PCR of about 6 to 12 cycles. Each CDR3 protein gets one entry after TCRdb re-called the 5' RACE reads with MiXCR. Among more than 650,000 distinct CDR3 sequences, about 20% were seen once, and the ten largest hold 22%. Sequencing used blood. All receptors derive from a man in his sixties or seventies in good health.

The V gene is TRBV5-1, the J gene TRBJ2-1, with D perhaps matching TRBD1 (6 bases). V was clipped by 3 bases and J by 5 bases, with 15 bases between them. The CDR3 is made up of 15 amino acids. Germline V gives CDR1 SGHRS, CDR2 YFSETQ. For the CDR3, the DNA is TGCGCCAGCAGCTGGGACACGGGCGGTGACAATGAGCAGTTCTTC. Protein product: CASSWDTGGDNEQFF.

V and J are TRBV4-1 and TRBJ1-5, with TRBD1 matching over 7 bases. V was clipped by 4 bases and J by 2 bases; unmatched bases: 5. This CDR3 contains 15 residues. CDR1 MGHRA and CDR2 YSYEKL come from the germline V gene. The DNA for the CDR3 is TGCGCCAGCAGCCCAACTGACAGGGGCAATCAGCCCCAGCATTTT. Its translation is CASSPTDRGNQPQHF.

The J gene is TRBJ2-6, the V gene TRBV20-1, with D perhaps TRBD2 (6 bases). Trimming stripped 3 bases from V and 2 bases from J, with 11 bases between. Germline V CDR1 and CDR2: DFQATT, SNEGSKA (reference sequence). The length of the CDR3 is 15 residues. CDR3 DNA sequence: TGCAGTGCTAGTAGTGGGAGGACTGGGGCCAACGTCCTGACTTTC. This sequence encodes CSASSGRTGANVLTF.

This clonotype was detected only a few times. The rearrangement links TRBV18 to TRBJ2-7; D is perhaps TRBD1 or TRBD2 (5 bases each). V lost 8 bases, J lost 0 bases, and 17 bases lay in between. Germline V gene sequence: CDR1 KGHSH, CDR2 LQKENI. This CDR3 has 15 amino acids. CDR3 sequence reads: CASTGTDRSSYEQYF. The CDR3 nucleotides are TGTGCCAGCACCGGGACCGACCGGAGCTCCTACGAGCAGTACTTC.

The chain couples TRBV20-1 to TRBJ2-7; 11 bases agree with TRBD2. CDR3 size: 11 residues. The germline V gene encodes CDR1 DFQATT and CDR2 SNEGSKA (reference sequence). CDR3 DNA: TGCAGCCTAGCGGGGGGTTACGAGCAGTACTTC. Translating it yields CSLAGGYEQYF.

Notes on this clonotype: It is likely a read error, because the conserved phenylalanine at the end of the CDR3 is missing. This rearrangement joins TRBV24-1 to TRBJ1-2; a possible D gene is TRBD1 (5 bases). V was pared by 0 bases and J by 7 bases, with 8 bases between. The CDR3 is made up of 13 amino acids. Germline V CDR1 and CDR2: KGHDR, SFDVKD. The CDR3 bases are TGTGCCACCAGTGATTTGAAGCAGGGTGGCTACACCCTC. It codes for CATSDLKQGGYTL.

The rearrangement joins TRBV6-5 to TRBJ1-5, with TRBD1 matching 8 bases. The germline CDR1 and CDR2 sequences are MNHEY and SVGAGI. J was trimmed by 4 bases and V by 2 bases; bases with no gene match: 4. The CDR3 is 15 amino acids. The CDR3 sequence: CASSYIQGANQPQHF. DNA for the CDR3: TGTGCCAGCAGTTACATTCAGGGGGCGAATCAGCCCCAGCATTTT.

V and J are TRBV5-1 and TRBJ2-7; D is ambiguous. Germline values: CDR1 SGHRS, CDR2 YFSETQ. This CDR3 is built from 14 residues. Trimming cost V 2 bases and J 6 bases, with 15 bases left between them. The CDR3 region has the DNA TGCGCCAGCAGCTTCTCTGGACGGACCGGCGAGCAGTACGTC. Translating it yields CASSFSGRTGEQYV.

The chain joins TRBV24-1 to TRBJ2-5, with 7 bases aligning to TRBD1. This CDR3 region has 15 residues. V gave up 2 bases and J gave up 3 bases; unmatched junction bases: 5. In germline, CDR1 is KGHDR, CDR2 SFDVKD. In nucleotides, the CDR3 is TGTGCCACCAGTGATTCCGGGACAGCGAAAGAGACCCAGTACTTC. Its protein product is CATSDSGTAKETQYF.

This sequence joins TRBV9 and TRBJ2-1, with a tentative D call TRBD1 (7 bases). There are 15 residues in the CDR3. From germline, CDR1 is SGDLS and CDR2 YYNGEE. Trimming pared 2 bases from V and 7 bases from J, leaving 16 bases between. CDR3 DNA sequence: TGTGCCAGCAGCGTTTCGGAGGGGGCGGGGAATGAGCAGTTCTTC. Amino acids: CASSVSEGAGNEQFF.

The table lists this clonotype with a few counts. This sequence joins TRBV24-1 and TRBJ2-3, with D possibly TRBD2 on 6 matching bases. The CDR3 loop spans 13 amino acids. Germline loops: CDR1 KGHDR, CDR2 SFDVKD. Trimming took 8 bases from V and 1 from J, leaving 9 bases between them. CDR3 sequence reads: CATTRGGTDTQYF. The CDR3 bases are TGTGCCACCACGCGGGGCGGCACAGATACGCAGTATTTT.

This clonotype was seen a few times. The chain employs TRBV6-6 and TRBJ2-2; D unclear. The CDR3 has 14 residues. Trimming stripped 1 base from V and 4 bases from J, with 7 bases between. CDR1 and CDR2 (germline): MNHNY, SVGAGI (reference sequence). The CDR3 DNA sequence: TGTGCCAGCAGTTACTATGTGTCCACCGGGGAGCTGTTTTTT. It yields the protein CASSYYVSTGELFF.